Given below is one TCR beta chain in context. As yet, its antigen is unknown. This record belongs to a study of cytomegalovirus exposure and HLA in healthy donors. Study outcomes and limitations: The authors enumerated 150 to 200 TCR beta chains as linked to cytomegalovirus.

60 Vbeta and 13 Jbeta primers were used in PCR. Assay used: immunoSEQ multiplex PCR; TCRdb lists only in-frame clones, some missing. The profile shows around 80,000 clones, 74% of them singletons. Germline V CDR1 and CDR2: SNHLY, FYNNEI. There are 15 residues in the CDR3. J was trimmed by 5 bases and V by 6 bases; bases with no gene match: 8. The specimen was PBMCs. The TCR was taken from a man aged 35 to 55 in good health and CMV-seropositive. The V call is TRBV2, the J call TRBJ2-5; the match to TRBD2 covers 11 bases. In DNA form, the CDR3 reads TGTGCCAGCAGCGAGCCCCTAGCGGGAGGCGAGACCCAGTACTTC. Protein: CASSEPLAGGETQYF.